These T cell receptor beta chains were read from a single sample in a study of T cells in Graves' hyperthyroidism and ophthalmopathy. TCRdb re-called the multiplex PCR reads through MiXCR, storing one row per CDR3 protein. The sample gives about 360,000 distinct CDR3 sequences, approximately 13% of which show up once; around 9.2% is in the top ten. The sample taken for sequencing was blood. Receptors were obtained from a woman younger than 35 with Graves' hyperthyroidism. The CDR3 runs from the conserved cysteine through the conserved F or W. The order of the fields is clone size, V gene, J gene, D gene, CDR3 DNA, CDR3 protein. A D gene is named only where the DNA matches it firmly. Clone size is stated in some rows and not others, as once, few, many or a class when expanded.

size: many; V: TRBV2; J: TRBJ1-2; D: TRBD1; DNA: TGTGCCAGCAGGGGGACAGCAAACTATGGCTACACCTTC; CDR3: CASRGTANYGYTF
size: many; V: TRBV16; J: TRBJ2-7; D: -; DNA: TGTGCCAGCAGCCAATCGGTTCGGGGCGGCAGTTCCTACGAGCAGTACTTC; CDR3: CASSQSVRGGSSYEQYF
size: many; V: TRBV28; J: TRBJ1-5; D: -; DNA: TGTGCCAGCAGTTTCCGCAATCAGCCCCAGCATTTT; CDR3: CASSFRNQPQHF
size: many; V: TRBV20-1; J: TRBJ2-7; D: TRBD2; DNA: TGCAGTGCTAGAGCCGGGCTAGCGGGGTACGAGCAGTACTTC; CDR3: CSARAGLAGYEQYF
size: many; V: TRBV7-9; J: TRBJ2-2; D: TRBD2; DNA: TGTGCCAGCAGCTTAAGCGGGAGCGGCACCGGGGAGCTGTTTTTT; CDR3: CASSLSGSGTGELFF
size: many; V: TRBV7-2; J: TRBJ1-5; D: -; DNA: TGTGCCAGCAGCCCCCGGGGAGGGGGAGGGAGAAATCAGCCCCAGCATTTT; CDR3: CASSPRGGGGRNQPQHF
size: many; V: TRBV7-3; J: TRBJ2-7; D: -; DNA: TGTGCCAGCAGCCCTGGGGTTGGGGCCTACGAGCAGTACTTC; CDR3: CASSPGVGAYEQYF
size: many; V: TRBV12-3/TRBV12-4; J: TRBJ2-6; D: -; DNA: TGTGCCAGCAGTCCTAGACGGCCCTCTGGGGCCAACGTCCTGACTTTC; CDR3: CASSPRRPSGANVLTF
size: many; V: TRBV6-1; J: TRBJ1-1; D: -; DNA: TGTGCCAGCAGTTATAAGGAGGACACTGAAGCTTTCTTT; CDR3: CASSYKEDTEAFF
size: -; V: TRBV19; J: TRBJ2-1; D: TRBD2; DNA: TGTGCCAGTAGTCGACTAGCGGGAGGCCTCTCCTACAATGAGCAGTTCTTC; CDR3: CASSRLAGGLSYNEQFF
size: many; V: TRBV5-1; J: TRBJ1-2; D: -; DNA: TGCGCCAGCAGCTTGGAACAGCATACCTATGGCTACACCTTC; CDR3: CASSLEQHTYGYTF
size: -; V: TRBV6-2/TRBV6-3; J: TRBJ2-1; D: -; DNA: TGTGCCAGCAGTTACGAGGACTACCGGTACAATGAGCAGTCCTTC; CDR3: CASSYEDYRYNEQSF
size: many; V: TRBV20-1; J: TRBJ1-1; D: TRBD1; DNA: TGCAGTGCTAGAGCTGGACGGGACAGGGAGGGAACTGAAGCTTTCTTT; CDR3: CSARAGRDREGTEAFF
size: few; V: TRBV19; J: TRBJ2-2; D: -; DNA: TGTGCCAGTAGTATATTTACAACTTTCACCGGGGAGCTGTTTTTT; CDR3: CASSIFTTFTGELFF
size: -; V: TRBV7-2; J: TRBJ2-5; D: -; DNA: TGTGCCAGCACCCCCCTCCTCTCCGGCTGGGGCGCGGAGACCCAGTACTTC; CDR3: CASTPLLSGWGAETQYF
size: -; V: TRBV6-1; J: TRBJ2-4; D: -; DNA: TGTGCCAGCCACGATGTGGCCCTGGGGGGTATTCAGTACTTC; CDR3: CASHDVALGGIQYF
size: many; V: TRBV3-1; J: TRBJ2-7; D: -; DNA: TGTGCCAGCAGCCAAAGCGACTCCGCCGGCGACGAGCAGTACTTC; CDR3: CASSQSDSAGDEQYF
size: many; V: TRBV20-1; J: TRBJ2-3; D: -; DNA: TGCAGTGCTTCTAGGGACTCCACAGATACGCAGTATTTT; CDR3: CSASRDSTDTQYF
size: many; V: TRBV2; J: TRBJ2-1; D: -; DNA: TGTGCCAGCAGTGAAGTCCCGGGACTCTCCGTGACTGAGCAGTTCTTC; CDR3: CASSEVPGLSVTEQFF
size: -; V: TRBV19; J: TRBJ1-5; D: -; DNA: TGTGCCAGTAGTTCACCCATGGGGCATCAGCCCCAGCATTTT; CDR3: CASSSPMGHQPQHF
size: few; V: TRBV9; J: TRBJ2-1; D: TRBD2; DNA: TGTGCCAGCAGCGTAGGGGGAGGGCCAGTCAATGAGCAGTTCTTC; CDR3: CASSVGGGPVNEQFF
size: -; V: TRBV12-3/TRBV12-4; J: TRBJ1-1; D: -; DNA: TGTGCCAGCAGTCTGAAGTGGCCCGAGGGCAACGCTGAAGCTTTCTTT; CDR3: CASSLKWPEGNAEAFF
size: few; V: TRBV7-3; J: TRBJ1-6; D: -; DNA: TGTGCCAGCAGCGCCCTACCCCATTCACCCCTCCACTTT; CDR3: CASSALPHSPLHF
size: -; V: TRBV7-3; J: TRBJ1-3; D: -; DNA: TGTGCCAGCAGCTTAAATCAGTGGTCTGGAAACACCATATATTTT; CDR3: CASSLNQWSGNTIYF
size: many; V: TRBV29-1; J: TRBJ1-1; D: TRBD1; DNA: TGCAGCGCCGGGACAGGACTCAACACTGAAGCTTTCTTT; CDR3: CSAGTGLNTEAFF
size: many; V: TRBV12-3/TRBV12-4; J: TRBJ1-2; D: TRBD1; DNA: TGTGCCAGCAGCCGACAGGGGGCGAGGACTAACTATGGCTACACCTTC; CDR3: CASSRQGARTNYGYTF
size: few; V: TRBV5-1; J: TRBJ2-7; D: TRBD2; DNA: TGCGCCAGCAGCTTAAGGGCTAGCGGAACCTACGAGCAGTACTTC; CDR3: CASSLRASGTYEQYF
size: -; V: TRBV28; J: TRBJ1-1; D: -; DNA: TGTGCCAGCAACCCCTCCTACACCGGTACCACTGAAGCTTTCTTT; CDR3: CASNPSYTGTTEAFF
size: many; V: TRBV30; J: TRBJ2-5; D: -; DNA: TGTGCCTGGACTTACAGGGCCATAGAGACCCAGTACTTC; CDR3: CAWTYRAIETQYF
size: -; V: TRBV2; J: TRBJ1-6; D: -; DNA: TGTGCCAGGGGGGGGAGCTCCTATAATTCACCCCTCCACTTT; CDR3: CARGGSSYNSPLHF
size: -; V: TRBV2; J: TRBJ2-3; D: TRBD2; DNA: TGTGCCAGCAGGGGACTAGCGGGGCCTTCCACAGATACGCAGTATTTT; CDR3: CASRGLAGPSTDTQYF
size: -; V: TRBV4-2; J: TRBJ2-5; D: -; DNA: TGTGCCAGCAGCCAAGTACTTGCGGCCCGCCAAGAGACCCAGTACTTC; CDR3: CASSQVLAARQETQYF
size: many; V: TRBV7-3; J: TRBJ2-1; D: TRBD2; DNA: TGTGCCAGCAGCATAAAAGCGGGAATCGGCTACAATGAGCAGTTCTTC; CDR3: CASSIKAGIGYNEQFF
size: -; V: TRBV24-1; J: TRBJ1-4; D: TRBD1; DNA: TGTGCCACCAGTGAGGACGGGACAGGGGATGAAAAACTGTTTTTT; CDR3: CATSEDGTGDEKLFF
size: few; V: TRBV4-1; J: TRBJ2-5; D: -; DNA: TGCGCCAGCAGCCTTACACACGGACAAGAGACCCAGTACTTC; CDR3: CASSLTHGQETQYF
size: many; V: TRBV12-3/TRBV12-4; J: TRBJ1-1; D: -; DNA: TGTGCCAGCAGTCCAAACCCTGACGGATACACTGAAGCTTTCTTT; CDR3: CASSPNPDGYTEAFF
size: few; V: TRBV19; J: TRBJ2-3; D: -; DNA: TGTGCCAGTAGTATAGCGTCGGGCACAGATACGCAGTATTTT; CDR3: CASSIASGTDTQYF
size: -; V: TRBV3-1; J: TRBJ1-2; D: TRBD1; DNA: TGTGCCAGCAGCCAAAGGACAGGAGCTGCCTATGGCTACACCTTC; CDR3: CASSQRTGAAYGYTF
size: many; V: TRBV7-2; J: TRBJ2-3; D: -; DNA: TGTGCCAGCAGCTTGTGGGGAGATACGCAGTATTTT; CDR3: CASSLWGDTQYF
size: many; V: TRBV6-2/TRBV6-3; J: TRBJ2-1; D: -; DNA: TGTGCCAGCAGCCCCGTTGGGGTGGACTACAATGAGCAGTTCTTC; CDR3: CASSPVGVDYNEQFF
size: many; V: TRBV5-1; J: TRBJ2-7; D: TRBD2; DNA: TGCGCCAGCAGCTTAATAGCGGGAGGGGTCTACGAGCAGTACTTC; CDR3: CASSLIAGGVYEQYF
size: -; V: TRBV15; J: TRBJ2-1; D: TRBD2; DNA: TGTGCCACCAGCAGGGGCCGGACTAGCGTAGGGGATGAGCAGTTCTTC; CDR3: CATSRGRTSVGDEQFF
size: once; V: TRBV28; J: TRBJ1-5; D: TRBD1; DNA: TGTGCCAGCCTGACAGGGTACAATCAGCCCCAGCATTTT; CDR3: CASLTGYNQPQHF
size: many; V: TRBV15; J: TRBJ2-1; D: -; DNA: TGTGCCACCAGCAGAGACCGGGGGCGAGAGCAGTTCTTC; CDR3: CATSRDRGREQFF
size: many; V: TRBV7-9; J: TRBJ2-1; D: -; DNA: TGTGCCAGCAGCCACCTCGATCCCTACAATGAGCAGTTCTTC; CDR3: CASSHLDPYNEQFF
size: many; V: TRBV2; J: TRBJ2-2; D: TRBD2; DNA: TGTGCCAGCAGGAGACTAGCGGGAGTCACCGGGGAGCTGTTTTTT; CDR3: CASRRLAGVTGELFF
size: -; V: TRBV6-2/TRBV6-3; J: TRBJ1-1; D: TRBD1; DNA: TGTGCCAGCAGCAGACAGGGGGGGAACACTGAAGCTTTCTTT; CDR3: CASSRQGGNTEAFF
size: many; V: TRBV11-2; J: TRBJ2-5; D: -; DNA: TGTGCCAGCAGCTTAGGGCAAGAGACCCAGTACTTC; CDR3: CASSLGQETQYF
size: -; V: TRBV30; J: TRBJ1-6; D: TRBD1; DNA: TGTGCCTGGAGCGGGACAGACTCACCCCTCCACTTT; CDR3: CAWSGTDSPLHF
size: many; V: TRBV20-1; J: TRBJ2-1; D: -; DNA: TGCAGTGCTAGGGAGAGACGGGGGAATGAGCAGTTCTTC; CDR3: CSARERRGNEQFF
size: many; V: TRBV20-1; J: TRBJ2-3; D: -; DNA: TGCAGTGCCCACCCAGGGGTCTCCGCCTTCACAGATACGCAGTATTTT; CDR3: CSAHPGVSAFTDTQYF
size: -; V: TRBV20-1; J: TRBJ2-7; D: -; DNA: TGCAGTGCTAGGGGTGGGGAGGACGGGCAGTACTTC; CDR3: CSARGGEDGQYF
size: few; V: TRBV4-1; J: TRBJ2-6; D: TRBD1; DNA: TGCGCCAGCAGCCCGGGACAGGGGGCAAGCTCTGGGGCCAACGTCCTGACTTTC; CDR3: CASSPGQGASSGANVLTF
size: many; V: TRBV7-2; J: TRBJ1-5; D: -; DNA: TGTGCCAGCAGCTTATCGTCACTTAATAGCAATCAGCCCCAGCATTTT; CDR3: CASSLSSLNSNQPQHF
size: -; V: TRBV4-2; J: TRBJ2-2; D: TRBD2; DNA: TGTGCCAGCAGCCAAGAATGGGAGGGGACCGGGGAGCTGTTTTTT; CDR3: CASSQEWEGTGELFF
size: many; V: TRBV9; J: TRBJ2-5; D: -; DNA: TGTGCCAGCAGCGTAGTGGACCGGGAGACCCAGTACTTC; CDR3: CASSVVDRETQYF
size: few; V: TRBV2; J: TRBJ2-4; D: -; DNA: TGTGCCAGCAGCGAGGTCGGGGCGGGATCTAGCATTCAGTACTTC; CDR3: CASSEVGAGSSIQYF